This TCR beta chain was identified in a study of T cell responses to AZD1222 COVID-19 vaccine. Study results and caveats: Of spike-specific TCRs, nearly half reportedly target regions left unmutated in variants. Two AZD1222 administrations were followed by greater Spike-specific TCR breadth and depth. Repertoire sampling was restricted to post-peak T cell response timepoints.

Details on this clone: Its target is not known.

Repertoires were generated with immunoSEQ multiplex PCR, while TCRdb's copy carries only in-frame clones and drops some. Among about 160,000 clones, 90% to 95% were seen once, and the ten largest hold less than 4.5%. The CDR3 extends over 16 amino acids. V trimming: 1 base; J trimming: 0 bases; junction bases outside the gene matches: 4. Per the germline V gene, CDR1 is LNHDA and CDR2 is SQIVND (reference sequence). The genes are TRBV19 and TRBJ2-5; 8 nucleotides agree with TRBD2. The source was peripheral blood, collected on day 0 of MenACWY control vaccination. This clonotype was obtained from an adult in good health. CDR3 protein: CASSIAGGPHQETQYF. For the CDR3, the DNA is TGTGCCAGTAGTATAGCGGGAGGGCCCCACCAAGAGACCCAGTACTTC.